The present entry profiles one T cell receptor (beta chain) with its context. This record comes from a study of blood T cell repertoires in COVID-19. Study information: The cDNA or gDNA used as material had been derived from T cells, B-cell-depleted T cells, or PBMCs.

This table comes from immunoSEQ multiplex PCR, and its TCRdb copy is limited to in-frame clones, with some not included. The table records some 100,000 clones, 84% of them present only once. This TCR derives from a woman aged 60-75 years with acute or convalescent COVID-19. What was sequenced was peripheral blood.

CDR3 bases: TGTGCCAGCAGCAGGACTCCTAATAGCAATCAGCCCCAGCATTTT. It yields the protein CASSRTPNSNQPQHF. This sequence joins TRBV9 and TRBJ1-5; D gene uncertain. This CDR3 is built from 15 residues. Germline CDR1 reads SGDLS; CDR2 reads YYNGEE. Between the trimmed V and J ends, which lost 4 bases and 0 bases, there was a span of 11 bases.